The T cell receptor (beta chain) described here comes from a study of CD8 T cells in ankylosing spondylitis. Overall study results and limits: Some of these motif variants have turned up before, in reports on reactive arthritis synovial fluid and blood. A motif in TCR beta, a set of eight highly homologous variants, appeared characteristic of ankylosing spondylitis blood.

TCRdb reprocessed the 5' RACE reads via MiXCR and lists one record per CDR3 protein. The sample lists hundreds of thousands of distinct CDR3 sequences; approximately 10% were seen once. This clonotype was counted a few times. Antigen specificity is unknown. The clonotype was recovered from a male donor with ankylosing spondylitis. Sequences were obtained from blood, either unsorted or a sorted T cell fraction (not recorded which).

CDR3 sequence (DNA): TGTGCCAGCAGTTATTTAGCGGGGGTCCCCCCCCAAGAGACCCAGTACTTC. This sequence encodes CASSYLAGVPPQETQYF. The chain links TRBV5-6 to TRBJ2-5, with TRBD2 identical over 9 bases. This CDR3 comprises 17 residues. The V gene's germline CDR1 is SGHDT and CDR2 YYEEEE. J lost 1 base, V lost 5 bases, and 12 bases had no gene match. Full variable domain (missing parts from reference TRBV5-6 and TRBJ2-5): DAGVTQSPTHLIKTRGQQVTLRCSPKSGHDTVSWYQQALGQGPQFIFQYYEEEERQRGNFPDRFSGHQFPNYSSELNVNALLLGDSALYLCASSYLAGVPPQETQYFGPGTRLLVL.